A single TCR beta chain is shown here with its context. This record belongs to a study of blood T cell repertoires in COVID-19. Study at large: Italy, Spain and the United States were the sources of the convalescent and acute COVID-19 samples.

Some clones are missing from TCRdb's copy, which holds only in-frame ones; the method was immunoSEQ multiplex PCR. The sample has about 230,000 clones; about 83% are singletons. The specimen was peripheral blood. This TCR came from a woman aged 50 to 60 with acute or convalescent COVID-19.

DNA of the CDR3: TGTGCCACCAGCCGGAGGACTAGCGGGATCTACAATGAGCAGTTCTTC. Its protein product is CATSRRTSGIYNEQFF. This sequence joins TRBV15 and TRBJ2-1, with 12 nucleotides matching TRBD2. The CDR3 is 16 amino acids. V was pared by 5 bases and J by 3 bases, with 5 bases of the junction left unmatched. Germline loops: CDR1 LNHNV, CDR2 YYDKDF (reference sequence).